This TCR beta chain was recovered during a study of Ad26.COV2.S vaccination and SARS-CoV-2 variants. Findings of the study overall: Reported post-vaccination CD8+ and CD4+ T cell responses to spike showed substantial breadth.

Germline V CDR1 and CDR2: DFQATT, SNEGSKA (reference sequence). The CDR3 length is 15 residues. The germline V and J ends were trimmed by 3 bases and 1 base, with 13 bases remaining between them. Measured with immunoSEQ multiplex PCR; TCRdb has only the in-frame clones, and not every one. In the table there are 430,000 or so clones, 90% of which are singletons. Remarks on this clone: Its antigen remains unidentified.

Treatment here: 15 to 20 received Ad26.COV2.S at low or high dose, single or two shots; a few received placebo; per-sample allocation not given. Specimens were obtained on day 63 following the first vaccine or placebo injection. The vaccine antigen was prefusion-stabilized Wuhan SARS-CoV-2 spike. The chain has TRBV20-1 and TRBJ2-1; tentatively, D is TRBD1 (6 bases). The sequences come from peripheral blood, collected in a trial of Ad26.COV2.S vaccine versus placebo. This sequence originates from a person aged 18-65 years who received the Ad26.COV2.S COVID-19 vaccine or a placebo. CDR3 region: CSASGPDSSYNEQFF. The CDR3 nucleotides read TGCAGTGCTAGTGGTCCGGACAGTTCCTACAATGAGCAGTTCTTC.